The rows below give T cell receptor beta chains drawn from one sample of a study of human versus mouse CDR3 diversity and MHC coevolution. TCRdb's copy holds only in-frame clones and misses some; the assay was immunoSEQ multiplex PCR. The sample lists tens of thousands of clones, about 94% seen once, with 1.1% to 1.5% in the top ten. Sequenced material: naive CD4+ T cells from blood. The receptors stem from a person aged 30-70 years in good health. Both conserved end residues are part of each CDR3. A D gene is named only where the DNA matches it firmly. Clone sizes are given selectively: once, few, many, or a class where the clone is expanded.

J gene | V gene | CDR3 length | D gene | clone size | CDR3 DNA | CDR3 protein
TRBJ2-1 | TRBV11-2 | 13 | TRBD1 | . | TGTGCCAGCATTAGGACAGGGGGCGATGAGCAGTTCTTC | CASIRTGGDEQFF
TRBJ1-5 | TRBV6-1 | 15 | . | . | TGTGCCAGCAGGCATACAGGGATCGGGGATCAGCCCCAGCATTTT | CASRHTGIGDQPQHF
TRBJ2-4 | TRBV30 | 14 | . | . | TGTGCCTGGAGTGCGGGTTTAGCCAAAAACATTCAGTACTTC | CAWSAGLAKNIQYF
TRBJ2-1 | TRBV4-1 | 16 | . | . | TGCGCCAGCAGCCAAGCACCCTCTGCCCAGGGCAATGAGCAGTTCTTC | CASSQAPSAQGNEQFF
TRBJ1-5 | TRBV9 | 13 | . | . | TGTGCCAGCAGCGTACGAGGAAATCAGCCCCAGCATTTT | CASSVRGNQPQHF
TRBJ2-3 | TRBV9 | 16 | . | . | TGTGCCAGCAGCGAGGGTAGCCGGGAGAGTTTGGATACGCAGTATTTT | CASSEGSRESLDTQYF
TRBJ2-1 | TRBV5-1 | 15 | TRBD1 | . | TGCGCCAGCAGCCGCGACAGGGGGGTGTACAATGAGCAGTTCTTC | CASSRDRGVYNEQFF
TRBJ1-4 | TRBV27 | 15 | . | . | TGTGCCAGCAGTTTCGGGGGTTGGACTAATGAAAAACTGTTTTTT | CASSFGGWTNEKLFF
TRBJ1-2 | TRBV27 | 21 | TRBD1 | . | TGTGCCAGCAGTTTAGGCCGTCGGAGACAGGGGTTCCTAGGGCATGACTATGGCTACACCTTC | CASSLGRRRQGFLGHDYGYTF
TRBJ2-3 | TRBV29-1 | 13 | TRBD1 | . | TGCAGCGTGGAAGGGGGCGCGACAGATACGCAGTATTTT | CSVEGGATDTQYF
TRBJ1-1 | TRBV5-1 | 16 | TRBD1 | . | TGCGCCAGCAGCTTGTACGGGACAGGTTTGAACACTGAAGCTTTCTTT | CASSLYGTGLNTEAFF
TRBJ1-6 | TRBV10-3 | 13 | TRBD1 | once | TGTGCCATCAGAGGGGGCAACGGTTCACCCCTCCACTTT | CAIRGGNGSPLHF
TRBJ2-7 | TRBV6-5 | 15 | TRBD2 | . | TGTGCCAGCAGCCTAGCGGGAGGGCCGAGGTACGAGCAGTACTTC | CASSLAGGPRYEQYF
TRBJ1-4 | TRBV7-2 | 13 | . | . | TGTGCCAGCAGCTTAGACAGGCGGGGTGCACTGTTTTTT | CASSLDRRGALFF
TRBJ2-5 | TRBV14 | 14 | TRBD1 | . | TGTGCCAGCAGCCCGTGGACAGGGCCAGAGACCCAGTACTTC | CASSPWTGPETQYF
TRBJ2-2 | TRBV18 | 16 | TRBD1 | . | TGTGCCAGCTCACCGTTACAGGGGTCGGGCGCCGGGGAGCTGTTTTTT | CASSPLQGSGAGELFF
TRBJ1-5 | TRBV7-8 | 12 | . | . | TGTGCCAGCAGCTTCACGCGACAGCCCCAGCATTTT | CASSFTRQPQHF
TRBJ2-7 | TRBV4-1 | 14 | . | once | TGCGCCAGCGGCGACGGTCTCCGAGGAGGGGAGCAGTACTTC | CASGDGLRGGEQYF
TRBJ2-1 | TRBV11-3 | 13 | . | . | TGTGCCAGCAGCTTAGTGACCGGGGGTGAGCAGTTCTTC | CASSLVTGGEQFF
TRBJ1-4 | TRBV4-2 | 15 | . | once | TGTGCCAGCAGCCAAGACCGGGAGGCTAATGAAAAACTGTTTTTT | CASSQDREANEKLFF
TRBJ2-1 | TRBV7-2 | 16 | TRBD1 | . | TGTGCCAGCAGGACCAGACAGGGGGCAGGATACAATGAGCAGTTCTTC | CASRTRQGAGYNEQFF
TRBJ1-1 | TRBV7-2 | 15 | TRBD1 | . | TGTGCCAGCAGCTTAGCCGGACAGGGGGGGACTGAAGCTTTCTTT | CASSLAGQGGTEAFF
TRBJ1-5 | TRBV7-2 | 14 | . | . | TGTGCCAGCAGCCCCTCACGGGGTTATCAGCCCCAGCATTTT | CASSPSRGYQPQHF
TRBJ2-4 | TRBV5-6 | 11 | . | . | TGTGCCAGCAGCTTCGGAGACATTCAGTACTTC | CASSFGDIQYF
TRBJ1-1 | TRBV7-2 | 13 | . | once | TGTGCCAGCAGCTTAGGCGGACAGACTGAAGCTTTCTTT | CASSLGGQTEAFF
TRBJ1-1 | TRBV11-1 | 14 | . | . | TGTGCCAGCAGCTTTGGGGGGATGTCAACTGAAGCTTTCTTT | CASSFGGMSTEAFF
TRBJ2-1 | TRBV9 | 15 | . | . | TGTGCCAGCAGCGTAGCAGTCGCTAGCTACAATGAGCAGTTCTTC | CASSVAVASYNEQFF
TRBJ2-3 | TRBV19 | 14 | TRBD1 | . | TGTGCCAGTAGTATCGGACAGGTTTCGGATACGCAGTATTTT | CASSIGQVSDTQYF
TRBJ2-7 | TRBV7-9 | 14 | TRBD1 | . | TGTGCCAGCACGACCGGGACAGGAGCCTACGAGCAGTACTTC | CASTTGTGAYEQYF
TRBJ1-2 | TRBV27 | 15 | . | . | TGTGCCAGCAGTTTTGACATTAGGGGGTTTTATGGCTACACCTTC | CASSFDIRGFYGYTF
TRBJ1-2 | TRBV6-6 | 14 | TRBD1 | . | TGTGCCAGCAGCCCCCCGGGGACAGACTATGGCTACACCTTC | CASSPPGTDYGYTF
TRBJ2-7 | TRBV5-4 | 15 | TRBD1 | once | TGTGCCAGCAGGGCCCGGGACAGGGGCTCCTACGAGCAGTACTTC | CASRARDRGSYEQYF
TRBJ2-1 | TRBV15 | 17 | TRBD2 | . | TGTGCCACCAGCCCCGGGACTAGCGGGAGAAGGGACAATGAGCAGTTCTTC | CATSPGTSGRRDNEQFF
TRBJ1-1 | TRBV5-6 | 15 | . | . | TGTGCCAGCAGCTTGTTTCCCAGGGGGAACACTGAAGCTTTCTTT | CASSLFPRGNTEAFF
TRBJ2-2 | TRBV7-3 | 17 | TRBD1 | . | TGTGCCAGCAGCCCAGAACGACAGGGGACTAACACCGGGGAGCTGTTTTTT | CASSPERQGTNTGELFF
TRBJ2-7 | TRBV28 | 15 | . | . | TGTGCCAGCAGTCCTTATGGGGCAGGAGCCTACGAGCAGTACTTC | CASSPYGAGAYEQYF
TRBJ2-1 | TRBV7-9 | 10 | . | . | TGTGCCAGCAGCTTGGGGCCCCAGTTCTTC | CASSLGPQFF
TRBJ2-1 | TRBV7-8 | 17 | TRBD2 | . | TGTGCCAGCAGCTTAGTGGGACTAGCGGGGGGACCCAATGAGCAGTTCTTC | CASSLVGLAGGPNEQFF
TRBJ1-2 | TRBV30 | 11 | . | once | TGTGCCTGGAGTAGTTCGGGTGGCTACACCTTC | CAWSSSGGYTF
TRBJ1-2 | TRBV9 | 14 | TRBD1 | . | TGTGCCAGCAGCGGGACAGGGTCCCACTATGGCTACACCTTC | CASSGTGSHYGYTF
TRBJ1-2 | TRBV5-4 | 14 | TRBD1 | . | TGTGCCAGCAGCTTGGCTCAGGGGGCGGGCGGCTACACCTTC | CASSLAQGAGGYTF